The 20 T cell receptor gamma chains given below trace back to one sample, sequenced in a study of gamma-delta chains in newborns, infants, children. TCRdb re-called the reads via CATT. Of 4,000 or so gamma-chain clones listed, about 55% are singletons. The sequencing input was blood. The receptors were gathered from a child who was a newborn, infant or young child, either healthy, febrile or measles-vaccinated (not recorded which).

The gene calls are TRGV2 and TRGJ1 or TRGJ2. CDR1 EGSNGY and CDR2 YDSYNSKV come from the germline V gene. CDR3 length: 11 residues. V was clipped by 0 bases and J by 13 bases; unmatched bases: 6. The CDR3 DNA reads TGTGCCACCTGGGACGGGCAGTGCAAACTCTTT. Encoded protein: CATWDGQCKLF.

J is TRGJP2 and V is TRGV8. The J gene comes from matching the DNA to germline here; TCRdb lacks it. The V segment lost 5 bases and the J segment 10 bases; nucleotides outside the gene matches: 4. Looked up from germline, CDR1 is VENAVY and CDR2 is YDSYNSRV. CDR3 size: 11 residues. The CDR3: CATWAGWIKTF. DNA of the CDR3: TGTGCCACCTGGGCCGGTTGGATCAAGACGTTT.

The CDR3 nucleotides are TGTGCCACCTGGGACGTAAGTAGTGATTGGATCAAGACGTTT. Translated: CATWDVSSDWIKTF. The chain combines TRGV2 with TRGJP2. The J gene, absent from TCRdb, was called here by matching the DNA to germline. Unmatched junction bases numbered 2, after V lost 2 bases and J lost 2 bases. This CDR3 contains 14 residues. CDR1 EGSNGY and CDR2 YDSYNSKV come from the germline V gene.

This rearrangement joins TRGV9 to TRGJ1 or TRGJ2. TCRdb gives no J gene; it was assigned here by matching the DNA to germline. Per germline, CDR1 GITISATS and CDR2 ISYDGTV (reference sequence). This CDR3 region has 14 residues. V gave up 2 bases and J gave up 3 bases; unmatched junction bases: 7. The CDR3 region has the DNA TGTGCCTTGTGGGAGGAGGGGATTTATTATAAGAAACTCTTT. Translation: CALWEEGIYYKKLF.

This clone was seen a few times. The chain couples TRGV5 to TRGJ1 or TRGJ2. In the absence of a J gene in TCRdb, the DNA was matched to germline to assign it here. The CDR3 covers 10 residues. CDR1 VINAFY and CDR2 YDVSNSKD come from the germline V gene. V shed 4 bases and J 8 bases; nucleotides not matched to a gene: 2. The CDR3 reads CATWEHKKLF. CDR3 DNA: TGTGCCACCTGGGAACATAAGAAACTCTTT.

This rearrangement joins TRGV4 to TRGJ1 or TRGJ2. The J gene is not listed in TCRdb, so it was assigned here from a DNA match to germline. Trimming cost V 0 bases and J 2 bases; bases outside gene matches: 4. Germline assignment: CDR1 EGSTGY and CDR2 YDSYTSSV. The CDR3 contains 14 residues. This CDR3 reads CATWDGEYYYKKLF. In DNA form, the CDR3 reads TGTGCCACCTGGGATGGGGAGTATTATTATAAGAAACTCTTT.

The chain is built from TRGV4 and TRGJ1 or TRGJ2. The J gene was not available in TCRdb and was assigned here by matching the DNA to germline segments. The ends lost 1 base at V and 5 bases at J; junction bases unmatched: 8. The CDR3 has 14 amino acids. Germline V CDR1 and CDR2: EGSTGY, YDSYTSSV. The CDR3 DNA is TGTGCCACCTGGGATGGACTCTGGAATTATAAGAAACTCTTT. Amino acid sequence: CATWDGLWNYKKLF.

The V gene is TRGV5, the J gene TRGJ1 or TRGJ2. TCRdb records no J gene; here it was assigned by comparing the DNA to germline. Germline V CDR1 and CDR2: VINAFY, YDVSNSKD. The junction had 9 bases not matched to a gene; V was cut back by 0 bases and J by 7 bases. This CDR3 spans 14 amino acids. CDR3 protein: CATWDRRGWYKKLF. The DNA for the CDR3 is TGTGCCACCTGGGACAGGCGGGGTTGGTATAAGAAACTCTTT.

This chain connects TRGV4 to TRGJ1 or TRGJ2. TCRdb supplies no J gene; here it was assigned by aligning the nucleotide sequence to germline. V was pared by 3 bases and J by 3 bases, with 5 bases of the junction left unmatched. Germline assignment: CDR1 EGSTGY and CDR2 YDSYTSSV. The length of the CDR3 is 13 residues. The CDR3 here is CATWDSGYYKKLF. CDR3 DNA: TGTGCCACCTGGGATAGCGGTTATTATAAGAAACTCTTT.

The V gene is given as TRGV9, and no J gene call is available. Germline CDR1 and CDR2: GITISATS and ISYDGTV (reference sequence). The CDR3 is 11 amino acids. CDR3 DNA sequence: TGTGCCTTGTGGGAGGTTCCAAAGGAACTCTTT. This codes for CALWEVPKELF.

The sample holds a few counts of this clone. This rearrangement joins TRGV9 to TRGJ1 or TRGJ2. TCRdb leaves out the J gene; it was filled in here by matching the DNA to germline. CDR3 length equals 12 residues. V shed 2 bases, J shed 9 bases, and the junction held 7 bases outside the gene matches. Germline CDR1 and CDR2: GITISATS and ISYDGTV (reference sequence). CDR3 amino acids: CALWEAHPKKLF. CDR3 nucleotides: TGTGCCTTGTGGGAGGCTCACCCTAAGAAACTCTTT.

This chain connects TRGV4 to TRGJ1 or TRGJ2. Here the J gene was assigned by germline matching of the DNA, as TCRdb has none. The V gene's germline CDR1 is EGSTGY and CDR2 YDSYTSSV. The CDR3 is made up of 10 amino acids. V trimming: 12 bases; J trimming: 0 bases; junction bases outside the gene matches: 2. The CDR3 DNA follows: TGTGCCCTGAATTATTATAAGAAACTCTTT. Translating gives CALNYYKKLF.

The V and J genes are TRGV9 and TRGJ1 or TRGJ2. The J gene, not given by TCRdb, was assigned here from a germline match of the nucleotide sequence. The CDR3 covers 13 residues. The J segment lost 3 bases and the V segment lost 2 bases, leaving 4 bases of the junction unmatched. CDR1 is GITISATS, CDR2 ISYDGTV, per germline (reference sequence). The CDR3 DNA follows: TGTGCCTTGTGGGAGGCCCCTTATTATAAGAAACTCTTT. This gives the protein CALWEAPYYKKLF.

A note on this clone: Other nucleotide sequences from this sample produce the same CDR3. V gene TRGV4 was called; the J gene was not. CDR1 is EGSTGY, CDR2 YDSYTSSV, per germline. The CDR3 loop spans 16 amino acids. CDR3 residues: CATWDACYTNYYKKLF. In DNA, the CDR3 is TGTGCCACCTGGGATGCTTGCTATACAAATTATTATAAGAAACTCTTC.

V gene TRGV4 combines with J gene TRGJ1 or TRGJ2. Since TCRdb gives no J gene, matching the DNA to germline was used here to assign it. The germline gives CDR1 EGSTGY, CDR2 YDSYTSSV. V gave up 9 bases and J gave up 0 bases; unmatched junction bases: 29. The length of the CDR3 is 20 residues. The CDR3 loop is CATPRHLARPVILNYYKKLF. CDR3 bases: TGTGCCACCCCTCGCCACCTGGCCCGTCCAGTTATTTTGAATTATTATAAGAAACTCTTT.

The chain carries TRGV5 and TRGJ1 or TRGJ2. The J gene comes from matching the DNA to germline here; TCRdb lacks it. This CDR3 has 15 amino acids. V lost 0 bases to trimming and J lost 0 bases; unmatched junction nucleotides: 5. The germline V gene has CDR1 VINAFY and CDR2 YDVSNSKD. CDR3 nucleotide sequence: TGTGCCACCTGGGACAGGCAATGGAATTATTATAAGAAACTCTTT. The encoded protein is CATWDRQWNYYKKLF.

The genes are TRGV9 and TRGJP. TCRdb does not report a J gene; here it was assigned by matching the DNA to germline references. CDR1 and CDR2 from the germline V gene are GITISATS and ISYDGTV (reference sequence). Trimming at V came to 2 bases and at J to 11 bases, leaving 6 bases not matched to a gene. This CDR3 is 15 amino acids long. The CDR3 sequence: CALWEGEVGKKIKVF. For the CDR3, the DNA is TGTGCCTTGTGGGAGGGCGAGGTGGGCAAAAAAATCAAGGTATTT.

To note about this clone: At one end, the junction sequence differs from germline, possibly due to a read error. V is TRGV4 and J is TRGJ1 or TRGJ2. The J gene, not given by TCRdb, was assigned here from a germline match of the nucleotide sequence. The CDR3 extends over 11 amino acids. Germline CDR1 and CDR2: EGSTGY and YDSYTSSV. CDR3 region: CATGDGPKKLF. The DNA of the CDR3 is TGTGCCACCGGGGATGGGCCAAAGAAACTCTTT.

The V call is TRGV4, the J call TRGJ1 or TRGJ2. The J gene comes from matching the DNA to germline here; TCRdb lacks it. This CDR3 is built from 13 residues. Losses at the gene ends were 2 bases for V and 3 bases for J; bases not matched to a gene: 4. Per the germline V gene, CDR1 is EGSTGY and CDR2 is YDSYTSSV. The CDR3 is CATWDAPYYKKLF. The CDR3 coding sequence is TGTGCCACCTGGGATGCCCCTTATTATAAGAAACTCTTT.

A single count supports this clone. V and J are TRGV2 and TRGJP2. TCRdb leaves out the J gene; it was filled in here by matching the DNA to germline. Germline V gene data show CDR1 as EGSNGY and CDR2 as YDSYNSKV. This CDR3 is built from 16 residues. Trimming cost V 0 bases and J 3 bases; bases outside gene matches: 7. The DNA of the CDR3 is TGTGCCACCTGGGACGGGCGTTGTCGTAGTGATTGGATCAAGACGTTT. Its protein product is CATWDGRCRSDWIKTF.